These 26 T cell receptor beta chains originate from one sample sequenced in a study of CD8+ T cells in alopecia areata (dated by TCRdb to 2016 to 2018). The protocol used for the library was the immunoSEQ multiplex PCR assay. RNA was extracted from all samples and reverse transcribed into cDNA, which served as template for TCR sequencing. TCRdb took this table from immuneACCESS and kept in-frame rearrangements with V and J called. Such tables lack part of the clones; where checked against another copy, unresolved V genes explain under half of the gap, and the rest is unexplained. Within this sample are 190,000 or so clones, with roughly 61% of them counted one time only. The ten largest account for 10% to 15% of the sample. The time point label, read with the paper, signifies: about 25 weeks on oral tofacitinib. The treatment or condition label, as the study defines it: oral pan-JAK inhibitor, 5-10 mg twice daily.

The sequencing here drew on CD8+ T cells sorted from blood, taken at week 24, from a patient treated with tofacitinib. The source of these receptors is a human donor with alopecia areata.

A single count supports this clone. Other DNA sequences in this specimen translate into the identical CDR3. This chain links TRBV6-1 with TRBJ2-7; D is uncertain. Germline V CDR1 and CDR2: MNHNS, SASEGT. This CDR3 contains 10 residues. Trimming took off 4 bases at V and 4 bases at J, with 2 bases between the two ends. CDR3: CASSGYEQYF. The CDR3 bases are TGTGCCAGCAGTGGATACGAGCAGTACTTC.

The CDR3 reads CASREGNEQYF. In DNA form, the CDR3 reads TGCGCCAGCAGGGAGGGAAACGAGCAGTACTTC. The chain uses TRBV10-2 and TRBJ2-7, with TRBD2 as a possible D gene (6 bases). With 6 bases removed from V and 5 bases from J, the gap between germline ends came to 8 bases. The length of the CDR3 is 11 residues. Germline V gene sequence: CDR1 WSHSY, CDR2 SAAADI.

Only a few counts were recorded for this clone. This chain joins TRBV12-5 and TRBJ1-2, with TRBD1 identical over 8 bases. Germline CDR1 is LGHNT and CDR2 is FRNRAP. This CDR3 region has 16 residues. V lost 2 bases, J lost 4 bases, and 9 bases stayed unmatched. The CDR3 loop is CASGLKAGGSFYGYTF. CDR3 sequence (DNA): TGTGCTAGTGGTTTGAAGGCAGGGGGCTCCTTCTATGGCTACACCTTC.

The chain employs TRBV7-2 and TRBJ2-1; D is unresolved. Germline lookup yields CDR1 SGHTA and CDR2 FQGNSA. The CDR3 has 12 residues. Trimming stripped 3 bases from V and 10 bases from J, with 10 bases between. In DNA, the CDR3 is TGTGCCAGCAGCTTGGACCCTCCAGAGCAGTTCTTC. Its translation is CASSLDPPEQFF.

The chain links TRBV27 to TRBJ1-3; D remains unclear. The CDR3 covers 14 residues. The germline CDR1 and CDR2 sequences are MNHEY and SMNVEV (reference sequence). Trimming pared 3 bases from V and 0 bases from J, leaving 6 bases between. The CDR3 bases are TGTGCCAGCAGTTTTGGGAACTCTGGAAACACCATATATTTT. This encodes CASSFGNSGNTIYF.

This chain links TRBV11-3 with TRBJ1-1, with a weak D call TRBD1 (5 bases). The CDR3 runs to 13 residues. The ends were cut back, 5 bases at V and 1 base at J, with 8 bases in the middle. Germline lookup yields CDR1 SGHNT and CDR2 YENEEA. The CDR3, as DNA: TGTGCCAGCAGCCCCAGGGCGAACACTGAAGCTTTCTTT. Translation: CASSPRANTEAFF. Filled out from reference TRBV11-3 and TRBJ1-1, the complete variable domain reads EAGVVQSPRYKIIEKKQPVAFWCNPISGHNTLYWYLQNLGQGPELLIRYENEEAVDDSQLPKDRFSAERLKGVDSTLKIQPAELGDSAVYLCASSPRANTEAFFGQGTRLTVV.

The chain links TRBV30 to TRBJ2-5, with 9 bases aligning to TRBD2. The J call may be mistaken, given a closer DNA end match to TRBJ2-7. Germline V gene sequence: CDR1 GTSNPN, CDR2 SVGIG (reference sequence). This CDR3 has 14 residues. The CDR3 DNA follows: TGTGCCTGGAGTCGGCAGCGGGGGGCTGGCGAGCAGTACTTC. Translation gives CAWSRQRGAGEQYF.

The sample holds a few counts of this clone. The chain links TRBV30 to TRBJ2-1, with 11 bases fitting TRBD2. The germline V gene encodes CDR1 GTSNPN and CDR2 SVGIG (reference sequence). J gave up 4 bases and V 4 bases, and 6 bases lay outside the gene matches. The CDR3 is made up of 15 amino acids. The DNA of the CDR3 is TGTGCCTGGACCCCTCTAGCGGGGGGATACAATGAGCAGTTCTTC. Its protein product is CAWTPLAGGYNEQFF.

DNA of the CDR3: TGTGCCAGCGAGAGTGGCAGGGGTAACACCGGGGAGCTGTTTTTT. Translating gives CASESGRGNTGELFF. The chain couples TRBV7-9 to TRBJ2-2; tentatively, D is TRBD1 (6 bases). V was cut by 8 bases and J by 2 bases, with 15 bases left in between. Germline values: CDR1 SEHNR, CDR2 FQNEAQ (reference sequence). CDR3 length equals 15 residues.

The gene calls are TRBV30 and TRBJ2-2, with D possibly TRBD1 on 5 matching bases. The length of the CDR3 is 13 residues. Germline loops: CDR1 GTSNPN, CDR2 SVGIG (reference sequence). Deletions cut 4 bases from V and 1 base from J, with 7 bases between. The CDR3 nucleotides are TGTGCCTGGATACAGGAGAACACCGGGGAGCTGTTTTTT. Translating gives CAWIQENTGELFF.

This chain links TRBV5-6 with TRBJ2-5; the D call may be TRBD1 or TRBD2 (5 bases each). V lost 4 bases and J lost 5, with 9 bases in between. The CDR3 consists of 12 residues. Germline lookup yields CDR1 SGHDT and CDR2 YYEEEE. CDR3 loop: CASSPGRETQYF. The CDR3 DNA is TGTGCCAGCAGCCCGGGGCGGGAGACCCAGTACTTC.

This clone was counted at least ten times. Other DNA sequences from this sample encode an identical CDR3 as well. The chain links TRBV6-1 to TRBJ1-4; a possible D gene is TRBD1 (5 bases). Germline V gene lookup returns CDR1 MNHNS and CDR2 SASEGT. The CDR3 consists of 16 residues. V was pared by 0 bases and J by 0 bases, with 8 bases between. CDR3 DNA: TGTGCCAGCAGTGAAGCGCCGGGACCAACTAATGAAAAACTGTTTTTT. Amino acid sequence: CASSEAPGPTNEKLFF.

The gene calls are TRBV15 and TRBJ2-5; the match to TRBD2 covers 9 bases. The CDR3 length is 14 residues. CDR1 LNHNV and CDR2 YYDKDF come from the germline V gene (reference sequence). After removal of 5 bases from V and 5 bases from J, the junction contained 6 bases not matched to a gene. The CDR3 sequence is CATSGGLARETQYF. DNA for the CDR3: TGTGCCACCAGCGGAGGACTAGCGCGGGAGACCCAGTACTTC.

This clone has only a few counts. The gene calls are TRBV30 and TRBJ2-3; D remains unclear. Germline CDR1 and CDR2: GTSNPN and SVGIG (reference sequence). This CDR3 comprises 13 residues. V shed 2 bases and J shed 3 bases, with 9 bases lying between them. CDR3: CAWSLVATDTQYF. The CDR3 DNA reads TGTGCCTGGAGTTTAGTGGCGACAGATACGCAGTATTTT.

This clone was counted a few times. This chain's CDR3 is CASSPFGGANVLTF. The CDR3, as DNA: TGCGCCAGTTCGCCATTTGGTGGGGCCAACGTCCTGACTTTC. The chain couples TRBV5-1 to TRBJ2-6; D gene uncertain. CDR1 and CDR2 (germline): SGHRS, YFSETQ. The V and J ends lost 8 bases and 3 bases respectively, with 12 bases between them. CDR3 length: 14 residues.

V is TRBV9 and J is TRBJ1-6, with a tentative D call TRBD1 (5 bases). Germline CDR1 SGDLS, CDR2 YYNGEE. This CDR3 has 16 residues. V was pared by 4 bases and J by 13 bases, with 24 bases between. This CDR3 reads CASSFLPGFPGTPLHF. The CDR3 DNA sequence: TGTGCCAGCAGCTTCCTCCCGGGGTTCCCCGGGACCCCCCTCCACTTT.

V gene TRBV10-3 combines with J gene TRBJ2-2; 13 positions match TRBD2. The germline V gene has CDR1 ENHRY and CDR2 SYGVKD. The CDR3 extends over 14 amino acids. After removal of 8 bases from V and 5 bases from J, the junction contained 2 bases not matched to a gene. CDR3 residues: CAIPGLAGTGELFF. The CDR3 region has the DNA TGTGCCATCCCGGGACTAGCGGGGACCGGGGAGCTGTTTTTT.

The chain couples TRBV10-3 to TRBJ2-5; D tentatively fits TRBD1 or TRBD2 (5 bases each). The length of the CDR3 is 12 residues. Per germline, CDR1 ENHRY and CDR2 SYGVKD. V was shortened by 1 base and J by 5 bases, with 5 bases between the two germline ends. CDR3 DNA: TGTGCCATCAGTGAGTGGGGGGAGACCCAGTACTTC. It yields the protein CAISEWGETQYF.

This clone was seen a single time. The V call is TRBV9, the J call TRBJ1-2, with D unclear. Germline loops: CDR1 SGDLS, CDR2 YYNGEE. V shed 0 bases and J shed 0 bases, with 6 bases lying between them. There are 14 residues in the CDR3. The CDR3 DNA is TGTGCCAGCAGCGTAGATACATCTAACTATGGCTACACCTTC. The encoded protein is CASSVDTSNYGYTF.

The chain joins TRBV5-1 to TRBJ2-7; D is perhaps TRBD1 (6 bases). V lost 0 bases, J lost 2 bases, and 21 bases lay in between. CDR1 and CDR2 from the germline V gene are SGHRS and YFSETQ. The CDR3 is made up of 18 amino acids. The CDR3 nucleotides read TGCGCCAGCAGCTTGGCTCCAAGGGGACGGGACACGACCTACGAGCAGTACTTC. Its protein is CASSLAPRGRDTTYEQYF.

This chain links TRBV7-9 with TRBJ2-3, with D uncertain. V was trimmed by 3 bases and J by 4 bases, leaving 14 bases between them. CDR1 and CDR2 (germline): SEHNR, FQNEAQ (reference sequence). The CDR3 loop spans 15 amino acids. Here the CDR3 DNA reads TGTGCCAGCAGCTTCGACACCCCTAAGGCAGATACGCAGTATTTT. This sequence encodes CASSFDTPKADTQYF.

The chain joins TRBV29-1 to TRBJ1-2, with D perhaps matching TRBD1 (6 bases). Germline values: CDR1 SQVTM, CDR2 ANQGSEA. This CDR3 contains 12 residues. V lost 6 bases, J lost 5 bases, and 13 bases lay in between. The CDR3: CSVKHRVYGYTF. The CDR3 DNA reads TGCAGCGTGAAGCACAGGGTATATGGCTACACCTTC. Supplemented by reference TRBV29-1 and TRBJ1-2, the full variable domain reads SAVISQKPSRDICQRGTSLTIQCQVDSQVTMMFWYRQQPGQSLTLIATANQGSEATYESGFVIDKFPISRPNLTFSTLTVSNMSPEDSSIYLCSVKHRVYGYTFGSGTRLTVV.

V is TRBV7-9 and J is TRBJ2-4; D gene unclear. V lost 5 bases and J lost 4, with 6 bases in between. The CDR3 totals 12 residues. Germline V CDR1 and CDR2: SEHNR, FQNEAQ (reference sequence). CDR3 sequence reads: CASSVGKNIQYF. CDR3 in DNA: TGTGCCAGCAGCGTCGGGAAAAACATTCAGTACTTC.

The chain links TRBV28 to TRBJ2-7, with D possibly matching TRBD2 (6 bases). The germline gives CDR1 MDHEN, CDR2 SYDVKM. With 5 bases removed from V and 1 base from J, the gap between germline ends came to 15 bases. This CDR3 region has 15 residues. The CDR3 DNA sequence: TGTGCCAGCAGTACCATCGGGACTTTATCCTACGAGCAGTACTTC. Translated: CASSTIGTLSYEQYF.

V and J are TRBV10-3 and TRBJ2-7; D may match TRBD1 or TRBD2 (5 bases each). CDR1 is ENHRY and CDR2 is SYGVKD in the germline V gene. Between the trimmed V and J ends, which lost 6 bases and 0 bases, there was a span of 12 bases. The CDR3 is 14 residues long. Written as DNA, the CDR3 is TGTGCCATCAGCGGGACCGAGAACTCCTACGAGCAGTACTTC. Protein sequence: CAISGTENSYEQYF.

This rearrangement joins TRBV7-9 to TRBJ2-1; 7 positions match TRBD2. The CDR3 runs 19 residues. Germline CDR1 reads SEHNR; CDR2 reads FQNEAQ (reference sequence). V lost 6 bases, J lost 0 bases, and 17 bases stayed unmatched. The CDR3 bases are TGTGCCAGCAGTACGACCGGGACTATCGGCCGGAGCTCCTACAATGAGCAGTTCTTC. Its protein is CASSTTGTIGRSSYNEQFF.